The clone carrying this T cell receptor beta chain appeared many times. No antigen is known for it. TCR beta CDR3 regions were amplified from RNA transcripts. The HTBI primer set was used in a first-round RT-PCR of the TCR CDR3. TCRdb ran MiXCR on the multiplex PCR reads and lists one entry per CDR3 protein. Among approximately 370,000 distinct CDR3 sequences, about 15% were seen once, and the ten largest hold 30% to 35%. CDR3 length equals 16 residues. V shed 8 bases and J 4 bases; nucleotides not matched to a gene: 13. The data were taken from a study of T cells in Graves' hyperthyroidism and ophthalmopathy. Regarding the study as a whole: Among clonotypes expanded in thyroid above 0.001, most were also found in blood.

The receptor's source is a woman younger than 45 with Graves' hyperthyroidism. The genes are TRBV12-3 or TRBV12-4 and TRBJ2-3; TRBD1 aligns across 9 bases. The sample taken for sequencing was blood. The CDR3 sequence: CASRRIRGTGSDTQYF. The CDR3 DNA reads TGTGCCAGCCGACGAATTAGAGGGACAGGGTCAGATACGCAGTATTTT.